This T cell receptor beta chain was profiled in a study of blood T cell repertoires in COVID-19. Whole-study context: Samples came from the United States, Italy and Spain, spanning acute and convalescent COVID-19. Sample material is recorded as cDNA or gDNA derived from T cells, B-cell-depleted T cells, or PBMCs.

Profiling relied on immunoSEQ multiplex PCR, and the TCRdb table lists in-frame clones only, not all of them. The sample comprises approximately 200,000 clones, 94% of which are singletons, and 0.6% to 0.9% rests with the top ten. This TCR was recovered from a man aged 25 to 45 with COVID-19, enrolled during active disease. Sequenced: peripheral blood.

The CDR3 DNA is TGCGCCAGCAGCTTGGGTGGAAGGGGCAAAGGTGGCTACACCTTC. It is translated as CASSLGGRGKGGYTF. This sequence joins TRBV5-1 and TRBJ1-2; a weak D match, TRBD1 (5 bases). Trimming removed 0 bases from V and 7 bases from J, with 16 bases in between. CDR1 is SGHRS and CDR2 is YFSETQ in the germline V gene. This CDR3 spans 15 amino acids.